The 12 T cell receptor beta chains presented below share a single source sample, sequenced in a study of CXCR3-negative and CXCR3-positive naive CD8 T cells (dated by TCRdb to about 2019). The paper as a whole reports these results and caveats: Compared with CXCR3-negative naive cells, CXCR3-positive naive cells had TRB CDR3s with higher hydrophobicity (lower Kidera factor 4), lower energy, and higher strength and volume indices.

No antigen has been assigned to these receptors. Data came from a NextSeq 550. The Human TCR Profiling Kit (MiLaboratory) was used to make UMI-labeled 5' RACE TRB cDNA libraries. TCRdb reprocessed the raw reads; every CDR3 protein sequence is a single record, and DNA is not supplied. The data table for this sample lists 100,000 or so distinct CDR3 sequences. The top ten clonotypes cover around 0.38% of the sample. Sequenced material: naive CXCR3+ CD8+ T cells from blood. Reading the label with the study, this specimen's cell subset or site is: CD45RO-CCR7+CD27+CD95- naive CD8+ T cells expressing CXCR3 (TNR3+). These receptors were obtained from a human donor in good health. Some clones in this sample may be carry-over from other donors' samples.

The chain recombines TRBV20-1 with TRBJ2-1. The CDR3 has 12 residues. CDR1 and CDR2 (germline): DFQATT, SNEGSKA (reference sequence). The CDR3 sequence is CSAGPSGYEQFF.

The J gene is TRBJ2-5, the V gene TRBV7-3. CDR1 is SGHTA, CDR2 FQGTGA, per germline. The CDR3 is made up of 15 amino acids. This CDR3 reads CASSPGFQPQETQYF.

The genes are TRBV4-1 and TRBJ2-2; TCRdb returns TRBD1, unconfirmable since there is no DNA. CDR1 MGHRA and CDR2 YSYEKL come from the germline V gene. CDR3 length: 15 residues. CDR3 sequence reads: CASSPGPDFAGELFF.

The chain links TRBV10-3 to TRBJ2-5; TCRdb's D call, TRBD2, is unchecked because there is no DNA. This CDR3 comprises 15 residues. Looked up from germline, CDR1 is ENHRY and CDR2 is SYGVKD. The CDR3 protein is CAISEGSVVQETQYF.

This sequence joins TRBV20-1 and TRBJ2-7; there is no DNA to check the TCRdb D call of TRBD1. CDR1 is DFQATT, CDR2 SNEGSKA, per germline (reference sequence). The CDR3 totals 13 residues. The CDR3 protein is CSAEDRGSYEQYF.

The genes are TRBV12-3 or TRBV12-4 and TRBJ2-1; TCRdb's assignment of TRBD1 cannot be checked, as there is no DNA. The CDR3 has 13 residues. CDR3 region: CASSFGGFHEQFF.

V and J are TRBV29-1 and TRBJ2-1. The CDR3 spans 13 residues. The germline CDR1 and CDR2 sequences are SQVTM and ANQGSEA. The CDR3 here is CSVNGVSYNEQFF.

J is TRBJ2-7 and V is TRBV13; TCRdb proposes TRBD1, but this gene call is untestable without DNA. The CDR3 sequence is 15 residues long. The germline V gene has CDR1 PRHDT and CDR2 FYEKMQ (reference sequence). The CDR3 sequence: CASSSPDREVIEQYF.

This chain links TRBV6-5 with TRBJ1-4. The CDR3 spans 14 residues. CDR1 MNHEY and CDR2 SVGAGI come from the germline V gene. CDR3 residues: CASSYAPSGEKLFF.

The chain carries TRBV12-3 or TRBV12-4 and TRBJ2-1. The CDR3 has 13 amino acids. The CDR3 loop is CASSFAPNNEQFF.

The V and J genes are TRBV11-2 and TRBJ2-7; the TRBD1 assignment by TCRdb is unverifiable without DNA. This CDR3 is built from 14 residues. CDR1 and CDR2 (germline): SGHAT, FQNNGV. The CDR3 loop reads CASSQVDMGREQYF.

The chain recombines TRBV4-1 with TRBJ2-3; lacking DNA, the TRBD2 call made by TCRdb goes unchecked. The CDR3 totals 16 residues. Germline values: CDR1 MGHRA, CDR2 YSYEKL. The CDR3 protein is CASSQETSYGTDTQYF.